Listed below are T cell receptor beta chains from one sample, sequenced in a study of beta chain features in type 1 diabetes. The method was immunoSEQ multiplex PCR; TCRdb's version includes in-frame clones alone and lacks a portion of them. The data hold about 710,000 clones, with roughly 13% observed a single time. The sequenced sample was naive CD4+ T cells from blood. These receptors all stem from a man aged 18 to 30 with type 1 diabetes. CDR3s include the opening cysteine and the closing phenylalanine or tryptophan. A D gene is named only where the DNA matches it firmly. Size is stated for part of the rows, as once, few or many counts, or as a class when the clone is expanded.

d_gene | j_gene | v_gene | abundance | CDR3nt | CDR3aa
NA | TRBJ2-7 | TRBV6-5 | few | TGTGCCAGCAGGGACGGGTACGAGCAGTACTTC | CASRDGYEQYF
NA | TRBJ1-1 | TRBV7-9 | NA | TGTGCCATCGGGCCGATGAACACTGAAGCTTTCTTT | CAIGPMNTEAFF
NA | TRBJ2-3 | TRBV6-5 | NA | TGTGCCAGCAGTTACATGGGACAGCAGTATTTT | CASSYMGQQYF
NA | TRBJ1-6 | TRBV5-4 | NA | TGTGCCAGCAGCTTGGATAATTCACCCCTCCACTTT | CASSLDNSPLHF
NA | TRBJ2-7 | TRBV6-5 | NA | TGTGCCAGCAGTTACTCGAGTGCAGGGTCCTACGAGCAGTACTTC | CASSYSSAGSYEQYF
NA | TRBJ1-2 | TRBV4-3 | few | TGCGCCAGCAGCTTAGCGGGGCGCGGTGCGCTATACTATGGCTACACCTTC | CASSLAGRGALYYGYTF
NA | TRBJ1-3 | TRBV4-3 | NA | TGCGCCAGCAGCCAAGGGAGTCTGGCTGGAAACACCATATATTTT | CASSQGSLAGNTIYF
TRBD2 | TRBJ2-3 | TRBV30 | NA | TGTGCCTGGATAGCGGGGAACCCGGGGAGCACAGATACGCAGTATTTT | CAWIAGNPGSTDTQYF
NA | TRBJ2-5 | TRBV6-5 | few | TGTGCCAGCAGCGGGCCCACGGAGACCCAGTACTTC | CASSGPTETQYF
NA | TRBJ2-1 | TRBV4-1 | NA | TGCGCCAGCAGCCAAAGAAGTCCCGGGTTGGCCTACAATGAGCAGTTCTTC | CASSQRSPGLAYNEQFF
NA | TRBJ2-6 | TRBV7-3 | few | TGTGCCAGCAGCTTACGAAACCCCTCGGCTGGGGCCAACGTCCTGACTTTC | CASSLRNPSAGANVLTF
NA | TRBJ2-2 | TRBV6-5 | NA | TGTGCCAGCAGTTACCCCATTGGGGAGCTGTTTTTT | CASSYPIGELFF
NA | TRBJ1-1 | TRBV10-3 | few | TGTGCCATCGAAGTACAGATGAACACTGAAGCTTTCTTT | CAIEVQMNTEAFF
NA | TRBJ2-7 | TRBV6-5 | few | TGTGCCAGCAGTTACTCCCCGGGAAGAACCTACGAGCAGTACTTC | CASSYSPGRTYEQYF
NA | TRBJ1-1 | TRBV7-9 | few | TGTGCCAGCGGAAGATTTGAAGCTTTCTTT | CASGRFEAFF
NA | TRBJ2-1 | TRBV9 | few | TGTGCCAGCAGCGTAGCATTGAGGGCAGGGTCTAACAATGAGCAGTTCTTC | CASSVALRAGSNNEQFF
NA | TRBJ1-1 | TRBV29-1 | NA | TGCAGCTTCTCCCAAGTGAACACTGAAGCTTTCTTT | CSFSQVNTEAFF
NA | TRBJ2-1 | TRBV5-5 | NA | TGTGCCAGCAGCTGGGGACCGGGACTTTCCTACAATGAGCAGTTCTTC | CASSWGPGLSYNEQFF
TRBD1 | TRBJ1-2 | TRBV7-6 | NA | TGTGCCAGCAGCTTGGGACAGGGGGCGCACGGCTACACCTTC | CASSLGQGAHGYTF
TRBD2 | TRBJ2-3 | TRBV30 | few | TGTGCCTGGAGACTAGCGGGGGCAACAGATACGCAGTATTTT | CAWRLAGATDTQYF
TRBD2 | TRBJ2-3 | TRBV27 | NA | TGTGCCAGCACAACTAGCGGCAGCACAGATACGCAGTATTTT | CASTTSGSTDTQYF
TRBD1 | TRBJ2-3 | TRBV5-1 | few | TGCGCCAGCAGCCCACGGGACAGGCGCACAGATACGCAGTATTTT | CASSPRDRRTDTQYF
NA | TRBJ1-1 | TRBV5-4 | NA | TGTGCCAGCAGCTTGGTGGCAGGGGTGAGCACTGAAGCTTTCTTT | CASSLVAGVSTEAFF
TRBD2 | TRBJ2-3 | TRBV30 | few | TGTGCCTGGAGTGTATTAGAGGGAGGGCCCAAGTATTTT | CAWSVLEGGPKYF
NA | TRBJ1-4 | TRBV6-5 | few | TGTGCCAGCAGTTACTCGGGGGGCCGAGGGAGAGGAAAACTGTTTTTT | CASSYSGGRGRGKLFF
NA | TRBJ1-1 | TRBV27 | NA | TGTGCCAGCAGTTCCACAGGGAAAGCTTTCTTT | CASSSTGKAFF
TRBD2 | TRBJ2-2 | TRBV19 | NA | TGTGCCAGTAGTTTCACCCTAGCGGGAGCTTCTTTCACCGGGGAGCTGTTTTTT | CASSFTLAGASFTGELFF
TRBD1 | TRBJ2-7 | TRBV7-2 | few | TGTGCCAGCAGCCGAAATCAGGGGGCGAACGAGCAGTACTTC | CASSRNQGANEQYF
NA | TRBJ1-1 | TRBV18 | NA | TGTGCCAGCTCACCACCCAACAGTCCGAACACTGAAGCTTTCTTT | CASSPPNSPNTEAFF
TRBD1 | TRBJ1-2 | TRBV10-3 | few | TGTGCCACCGGGACAGGGAGTAGCAACTATGGCTACACCTTC | CATGTGSSNYGYTF
NA | TRBJ2-1 | TRBV9 | few | TGTGCCAGCAGCGTAGCTAGCAGGGTATGGTATGAGCAGTTCTTC | CASSVASRVWYEQFF